The 12 T cell receptor beta chains in this list originate from one sample, sequenced in a study of blood T cell repertoires in COVID-19. Data came from immunoSEQ multiplex PCR; TCRdb stores just in-frame clones and leaves some out. The sample shows over 25,000 clones, 90% of them seen only once. The sequenced sample was peripheral blood. Every receptor here comes from a woman aged 55 to 70 with active COVID-19.

This chain connects TRBV5-1 to TRBJ2-3, with D possibly TRBD2 on 6 matching bases. Per the germline V gene, CDR1 is SGHRS and CDR2 is YFSETQ. V was shortened by 4 bases and J by 1 base, with 10 bases between the two germline ends. The CDR3 consists of 14 residues. Here the CDR3 DNA reads TGCGCCAGCAGCGCGGGGCCCCGCACAGATACGCAGTATTTT. Translation: CASSAGPRTDTQYF.

This clone was found a few times. The chain joins TRBV2 to TRBJ2-2; TRBD1 matches at 9 bases. The V and J ends lost 6 bases and 8 bases, in that order; junction bases with no gene match: 10. Germline V gives CDR1 SNHLY, CDR2 FYNNEI. The CDR3 runs 15 residues. CDR3 sequence: CASSWLGQGRGELFF. DNA of the CDR3: TGTGCCAGCAGCTGGTTGGGACAGGGAAGGGGGGAGCTGTTTTTT.

This clone was observed once. The chain joins TRBV10-1 to TRBJ2-2; D possibly corresponds to TRBD1 (6 bases). CDR3 length equals 13 residues. The V and J ends lost 5 bases and 6 bases respectively, with 10 bases between them. Germline CDR1 and CDR2: WNHNN and SYGVQD (reference sequence). CDR3 loop: CASSRQVAGELFF. The CDR3 region has the DNA TGCGCCAGCAGTAGACAGGTGGCCGGGGAGCTGTTTTTT.

This chain links TRBV19 with TRBJ2-1, with 9 bases lining up with TRBD1. The CDR3 contains 15 residues. With V trimmed by 4 bases and J by 10 bases, 11 bases remained unmatched. Germline V lookup: CDR1 LNHDA, CDR2 SQIVND (reference sequence). Here the CDR3 reads CASSRPDRGPGEQFF. The CDR3 region has the DNA TGTGCCAGTAGTAGGCCGGACAGGGGTCCCGGAGAGCAGTTCTTC.

This clone was picked up a small number of times. The rearrangement joins TRBV29-1 to TRBJ1-2; D is unresolved. Germline V gene sequence: CDR1 SQVTM, CDR2 ANQGSEA. There are 12 residues in the CDR3. Trimming removed 7 bases from V and 4 bases from J, with 13 bases in between. The DNA of the CDR3 is TGCAGCGCTGCCGGTGCCGGCTATGGCTACACCTTC. Translating gives CSAAGAGYGYTF.

This chain joins TRBV10-3 and TRBJ2-3, with TRBD1 matching 7 bases. This CDR3 is built from 17 residues. CDR1 ENHRY and CDR2 SYGVKD come from the germline V gene. The trim removed 6 bases at V and 3 bases at J, leaving 15 bases unmatched. The CDR3 loop is CAISSALKGARTDTQYF. In DNA, the CDR3 is TGTGCCATCAGCTCCGCCTTGAAGGGGGCGCGAACAGATACGCAGTATTTT.

The chain joins TRBV11-2 to TRBJ2-7; possibly TRBD1 for D (6 bases). Germline CDR1 SGHAT, CDR2 FQNNGV. V lost 1 base and J lost 3, with 10 bases in between. CDR3 size: 14 residues. The CDR3 nucleotides are TGTGCCAGCAGCTTAGGACAGGCCTACTACGAGCAGTACTTC. Residues: CASSLGQAYYEQYF.

This chain uses TRBV10-3 with TRBJ1-1; 8 bases agree with TRBD1. The V and J ends lost 3 bases and 5 bases, in that order; junction bases with no gene match: 11. CDR1 ENHRY and CDR2 SYGVKD come from the germline V gene. CDR3 length: 16 residues. The DNA for the CDR3 is TGTGCCATCAGTGACCCGACGCACAGGGGGGGGACTGAAGCTTTCTTT. Its translation: CAISDPTHRGGTEAFF.

The CDR3 DNA follows: TGTGCCAGCAGCGGGCAGTCTTCCATTCAGTACTTC. Translation: CASSGQSSIQYF. V gene TRBV7-9 combines with J gene TRBJ2-4; D call uncertain. Trimming removed 5 bases from V and 9 bases from J, with 11 bases in between. Per germline, CDR1 SEHNR and CDR2 FQNEAQ (reference sequence). This CDR3 spans 12 amino acids.

This clone has just one count. This chain connects TRBV2 to TRBJ1-3; perhaps TRBD1 as D (6 bases). Trimming stripped 7 bases from V and 3 bases from J, with 7 bases between. The CDR3 sequence is 12 residues long. The germline CDR1 and CDR2 sequences are SNHLY and FYNNEI. In DNA, the CDR3 is TGTGCCAGCAAGGGGGATGGAAACACCATATATTTT. It is translated as CASKGDGNTIYF.

In this sample, this clone turned up a few times. This chain connects TRBV5-1 to TRBJ1-2, with D possibly matching TRBD1 (6 bases). CDR1 SGHRS and CDR2 YFSETQ come from the germline V gene. V dropped 4 bases and J dropped 3 bases, with 16 bases sitting between them. This CDR3 comprises 15 residues. The CDR3 DNA reads TGCGCCAGCAGCCTATCCGGGACACCCCACTATGGCTACACCTTC. Translation gives CASSLSGTPHYGYTF.

This clone was recorded only once. CDR3: CSVVTSGRVNEQFF. The CDR3 DNA follows: TGCAGCGTCGTGACTAGCGGGAGGGTCAATGAGCAGTTCTTC. The chain combines TRBV29-1 with TRBJ2-1, with 14 nucleotides matching TRBD2. The CDR3 loop spans 14 amino acids. With 6 bases clipped from V and 6 bases from J, the junction kept 4 bases outside the gene matches. CDR1 and CDR2 (germline): SQVTM, ANQGSEA.